Below are 6 T cell receptor beta chains sequenced from a single sample in a study of beta chain features in type 1 diabetes (dated by TCRdb to the late 2010s). For these receptors, no antigen is known. Library construction relied on the immunoSEQ multiplex PCR assay. All of the isolated RNA was reverse transcribed with the High Capacity cDNA Reverse Transcription Kit, so expressed TCRB transcripts were sequenced. The source is immuneACCESS, and TCRdb retained only in-frame sequences with V and J called. Part of the clones is not carried over; for the studies checked, unresolved V genes explain less than half of this, and the remainder is unexplained. The sample table holds 200,000 to 250,000 clones, of which under 20% were seen once. The ten largest clones represent approximately 0.081% of the sample. The paper's findings and limits, for the study overall: A moderate but significant shortening of TCRB CDR3 length was observed in type 1 diabetes patients in all four CD4+ subsets.

The specimen sequenced was naive CD4+ T cells from blood. The sample's cell subset or site, from its label and the paper: true naive CD4+ T cells. The source of these receptors is a man under 40 with type 1 diabetes.

This clone was seen only a few times. The chain carries TRBV29-1 and TRBJ1-1; D is ambiguous. V gave up 4 bases and J gave up 0 bases, with 12 bases separating them. The CDR3 is 14 residues long. CDR1 and CDR2 from the germline V gene are SQVTM and ANQGSEA. In DNA form, the CDR3 reads TGCAGCGTTGTAAGGCAGCCTTTGAACACTGAAGCTTTCTTT. This codes for CSVVRQPLNTEAFF. Using reference TRBV29-1 and TRBJ1-1 for the parts outside the CDR3, the full variable domain is SAVISQKPSRDICQRGTSLTIQCQVDSQVTMMFWYRQQPGQSLTLIATANQGSEATYESGFVIDKFPISRPNLTFSTLTVSNMSPEDSSIYLCSVVRQPLNTEAFFGQGTRLTVV.

The chain uses TRBV2 and TRBJ2-4; tentative D call: TRBD1 (5 bases). From germline, CDR1 is SNHLY and CDR2 FYNNEI. This CDR3 is 16 amino acids long. The V end lost 5 bases, the J end lost 0 bases, and 14 bases lay between the germline ends. DNA for the CDR3: TGTGCCAGCAGTACCCCCCCAGGGCTAGCCAAAAACATTCAGTACTTC. Its translation: CASSTPPGLAKNIQYF.

This clone has a handful of counts. The V call is TRBV5-1, the J call TRBJ2-1; 9 bases line up with TRBD1. Trimming removed 1 base from V and 4 bases from J; junction bases left unmatched: 6. The CDR3 contains 16 residues. Germline V gene data show CDR1 as SGHRS and CDR2 as YFSETQ. As DNA, the CDR3 is TGCGCCAGCAGCTTGATGGGACAGGGAGTATACAATGAGCAGTTCTTC. Protein product: CASSLMGQGVYNEQFF.

This clone was detected only a few times. The CDR3 DNA reads TGTGCCACCAGCAGAGGCCTAGGAGCACTAGCCAAAAACATTCAGTACTTC. Its translation: CATSRGLGALAKNIQYF. The chain recombines TRBV15 with TRBJ2-4; D gene ambiguous. Trimming stripped 1 base from V and 0 bases from J, with 13 bases between. The CDR3 consists of 17 residues. The germline V gene encodes CDR1 LNHNV and CDR2 YYDKDF (reference sequence).

The chain employs TRBV15 and TRBJ1-5; 8 bases match TRBD1. With V trimmed by 1 base and J by 6 bases, 14 bases remained unmatched. Germline CDR1 reads LNHNV; CDR2 reads YYDKDF (reference sequence). The CDR3 length is 18 residues. This CDR3 reads CATSRAKGQTGEAQPQHF. DNA for the CDR3: TGTGCCACCAGCAGAGCCAAGGGGCAGACAGGGGAGGCTCAGCCCCAGCATTTT.

V gene TRBV7-9 combines with J gene TRBJ2-3; the match to TRBD1 covers 8 bases. Germline values: CDR1 SEHNR, CDR2 FQNEAQ (reference sequence). Trimming cost V 3 bases and J 5 bases; bases outside gene matches: 4. CDR3 length: 14 amino acids. The CDR3 DNA follows: TGTGCCAGCAGCTTGGACAGGGCTGGAGATACGCAGTATTTT. Protein product: CASSLDRAGDTQYF.